This is a list of T cell receptor beta chains from one sample in a study of T-cell memory formation after mild COVID-19. TCRdb analysed the 5' RACE reads with MiXCR anew, one entry per CDR3 protein. The sample holds around 440,000 distinct CDR3 sequences; about 20% are singletons and the top ten take around an eighth. Sequencing input: PBMCs or a T cell subset sorted from them (not recorded which). The receptor source for this set is an adult woman who had mild COVID-19 (a few samples of this study predate the infection). Cell type and time point are not known. CDR3s include the opening cysteine and the closing phenylalanine or tryptophan. A D gene is named only where the DNA matches it firmly. Clone size is shown for a subset of rows, as once, few, many or a class of expanded clone.

abundance,d_gene,v_gene,len,j_gene,CDR3aa,CDR3nt
.,TRBD1,TRBV20-1,15,TRBJ2-7,CSARGRDRGPYEQYF,TGCAGTGCTAGAGGAAGGGACAGGGGCCCCTACGAGCAGTACTTC
.,.,TRBV5-1,15,TRBJ2-1,CASSLGGGNYNEQFF,TGCGCCAGCAGCTTAGGGGGGGGTAACTACAATGAGCAGTTCTTC
.,.,TRBV27,14,TRBJ2-7,CASSQRDSSYEQYF,TGTGCCAGCAGTCAAAGAGACAGCTCCTACGAGCAGTACTTC
few,TRBD1,TRBV29-1,15,TRBJ2-1,CSVERSGGRYNEQFF,TGCAGCGTTGAAAGGTCAGGGGGCCGTTACAATGAGCAGTTCTTC
.,.,TRBV7-9,12,TRBJ2-3,CASSSGWDTQYF,TGTGCCAGCAGCTCCGGGTGGGATACGCAGTATTTT
.,.,TRBV5-6,14,TRBJ1-2,CASTTGRSWNGYTF,TGTGCCAGCACTACCGGACGTTCCTGGAATGGCTACACCTTC
few,.,TRBV6-6,13,TRBJ1-2,CASSYGEKGGYTF,TGTGCCAGCAGTTACGGGGAGAAGGGTGGCTACACCTTC
many,.,TRBV7-9,16,TRBJ2-1,CASSPLPGSSYNEQFF,TGTGCCAGCAGCCCCCTCCCGGGAAGTTCTTACAATGAGCAGTTCTTC
many,.,TRBV24-1,13,TRBJ1-3,CATSDLRGNTIYF,TGTGCCACCAGTGATTTGCGGGGAAACACCATATATTTT
few,TRBD1,TRBV19,16,TRBJ2-7,CASSLSAGTGTSEQYF,TGTGCCAGTAGTTTAAGCGCCGGGACAGGGACCAGCGAGCAGTACTTC
few,TRBD1,TRBV7-6,17,TRBJ2-4,CASSLGQGVDRENIQYF,TGTGCCAGCAGCTTAGGACAGGGTGTGGATAGGGAAAACATTCAGTACTTC
.,.,TRBV7-6,12,TRBJ2-1,CASSLFGHEQFF,TGTGCCAGCAGCTTATTTGGCCATGAGCAGTTCTTC
.,.,TRBV12-3/TRBV12-4,14,TRBJ2-7,CASSPRELPYEQYF,TGTGCCAGCAGTCCCAGGGAGCTTCCCTACGAGCAGTACTTC
few,.,TRBV5-6,15,TRBJ2-1,CASSPAVTTNNEQFF,TGTGCCAGCAGCCCTGCCGTCACCACAAACAATGAGCAGTTCTTC
once,TRBD2,TRBV7-9,16,TRBJ2-2,CASSPLAGSNTGELFF,TGTGCCAGCAGCCCCCTAGCGGGCTCGAACACCGGGGAGCTGTTTTTT
.,TRBD1,TRBV10-3,13,TRBJ1-2,CAIRRQGYYGYTF,TGTGCCATCAGGAGACAGGGCTACTATGGCTACACCTTC
.,TRBD1,TRBV5-1,16,TRBJ2-1,CASSSHRGLQSNEQFF,TGCGCCAGCAGCAGCCACAGGGGGCTACAGTCCAATGAGCAGTTCTTC
few,TRBD2,TRBV29-1,18,TRBJ2-3,CSVGGQGGLAGSTDTQYF,TGCAGCGTTGGGGGACAGGGGGGACTAGCGGGGTCTACAGATACGCAGTATTTT
.,TRBD1,TRBV20-1,16,TRBJ1-6,CSARRPDRGYNSPLHF,TGCAGTGCTAGAAGACCGGACAGGGGCTATAATTCACCCCTCCACTTT
few,TRBD2,TRBV9,16,TRBJ2-1,CASSGPSGGVYNEQFF,TGTGCCAGCAGCGGACCTAGCGGGGGAGTTTACAATGAGCAGTTCTTC
.,.,TRBV9,16,TRBJ1-2,CASSVAGDKGGYGYTF,TGTGCCAGCAGCGTAGCTGGGGACAAGGGGGGATATGGCTACACCTTC
many,TRBD1,TRBV2,14,TRBJ2-3,CAVTGDREWDTQYF,TGTGCCGTGACGGGGGACAGGGAGTGGGATACGCAGTATTTT
.,TRBD2,TRBV7-2,15,TRBJ2-1,CASSFSGGEYNEQFF,TGTGCCAGCAGCTTTAGCGGGGGGGAGTACAATGAGCAGTTCTTC
few,.,TRBV14,13,TRBJ2-7,CASSQVDHYEQYF,TGTGCCAGCAGCCAAGTGGACCACTACGAGCAGTACTTC
.,.,TRBV2,13,TRBJ2-5,CASSDGGMETQYF,TGTGCCAGCAGTGATGGGGGGATGGAGACCCAGTACTTC
.,TRBD2,TRBV7-9,17,TRBJ2-1,CASSLEGLADSYNEQFF,TGTGCCAGCAGCTTAGAGGGCCTAGCGGACTCCTACAATGAGCAGTTCTTC
few,.,TRBV21-1,15,TRBJ1-2,CASSKFGGTGDGYTF,TGTGCCAGCAGCAAATTTGGGGGGACAGGTGATGGCTACACCTTC
few,TRBD2,TRBV12-3/TRBV12-4,15,TRBJ2-1,CASRSTSGGAYEQFF,TGTGCCAGCAGGTCGACTAGCGGGGGGGCCTATGAGCAGTTCTTC
few,.,TRBV7-9,12,TRBJ2-7,CASGSMGYEQYF,TGTGCCAGCGGTTCTATGGGCTACGAGCAGTACTTC
.,TRBD1,TRBV12-3/TRBV12-4,16,TRBJ1-2,CASSPPNRGSNYGYTF,TGTGCCAGCAGTCCGCCGAACAGGGGAAGTAACTATGGCTACACCTTC
.,.,TRBV20-1,14,TRBJ2-4,CSAILHLAKNIQYF,TGCAGTGCTATACTACACTTAGCCAAAAACATTCAGTACTTC
.,.,TRBV30,15,TRBJ2-1,CAWKLGGTGGNEQFF,TGTGCCTGGAAGCTGGGGGGGACAGGAGGGAATGAGCAGTTCTTC
many,TRBD1,TRBV20-1,15,TRBJ2-7,CSARSRDRASYEQYF,TGCAGTGCCCGCTCCCGGGACAGGGCGTCCTACGAGCAGTACTTC
many,.,TRBV7-6,13,TRBJ2-7,CASSYTTDHEQYF,TGTGCCAGCAGCTACACTACCGACCACGAGCAGTACTTC
.,.,TRBV15,14,TRBJ2-7,CATSRDQGRYEQYF,TGTGCCACCAGCAGAGATCAGGGACGATACGAGCAGTACTTC
few,TRBD2,TRBV7-9,16,TRBJ2-7,CASTRTSGGPAYEQYF,TGTGCCAGCACCCGTACGAGCGGGGGGCCCGCCTACGAGCAGTACTTC
.,TRBD2,TRBV5-1,16,TRBJ2-5,CASSFRGGGVQETQYF,TGCGCCAGCAGCTTCCGCGGCGGGGGAGTTCAAGAGACCCAGTACTTC
.,.,TRBV12-3/TRBV12-4,15,TRBJ2-3,CASSLGRGVTDTQYF,TGTGCCAGCAGTTTGGGAAGGGGGGTCACAGATACGCAGTATTTT
.,TRBD1,TRBV4-2,15,TRBJ2-7,CASSQTGTGIFEQYF,TGTGCCAGCAGCCAGACCGGGACAGGAATATTCGAGCAGTACTTC
.,.,TRBV7-9,14,TRBJ1-1,CASSQGQLNTEAFF,TGTGCCAGCAGCCAAGGACAGCTGAACACTGAAGCTTTCTTT
few,TRBD1,TRBV2,15,TRBJ2-5,CASSEMGWGQETQYF,TGTGCCAGCAGTGAAATGGGGTGGGGACAGGAGACCCAGTACTTC
few,TRBD2,TRBV4-1,16,TRBJ2-1,CASSHPGTSGYNEQFF,TGCGCCAGCAGCCATCCTGGGACTAGCGGTTACAATGAGCAGTTCTTC
.,.,TRBV20-1,10,TRBJ1-1,CSPRNTEAFF,TGCAGTCCAAGGAACACTGAAGCTTTCTTT
few,.,TRBV5-5,15,TRBJ1-1,CASSLFTGGRAEAFF,TGTGCCAGCAGCTTGTTTACGGGAGGTAGGGCTGAAGCTTTCTTT
few,TRBD2,TRBV5-6,14,TRBJ2-1,CASKGGGAYNEQFF,TGTGCCAGCAAGGGCGGGGGGGCCTACAATGAGCAGTTCTTC
.,.,TRBV5-1,15,TRBJ2-7,CASSSAGLVIAEQYF,TGCGCCAGCAGCTCGGCGGGGTTGGTAATTGCGGAGCAGTACTTC
.,TRBD2,TRBV5-1,12,TRBJ2-7,CASSRGEGEQYF,TGCGCCAGCAGTCGGGGGGAAGGCGAGCAGTACTTC
.,TRBD2,TRBV20-1,12,TRBJ2-7,CSAAGLGNEQYF,TGCAGTGCCGCGGGACTAGGGAACGAGCAGTACTTC
.,TRBD2,TRBV5-6,17,TRBJ2-1,CASSMTSGGPSYNEQFF,TGTGCCAGCAGCATGACTAGCGGGGGTCCCTCCTACAATGAGCAGTTCTTC
few,.,TRBV9,14,TRBJ1-1,CASSVSPGDTEAFF,TGTGCCAGCAGCGTAAGTCCGGGGGACACTGAAGCTTTCTTT
many,TRBD2,TRBV7-8,17,TRBJ2-3,CASSLQRLAGSTDTQYF,TGTGCCAGCAGCTTACAACGACTAGCGGGGAGCACAGATACGCAGTATTTT